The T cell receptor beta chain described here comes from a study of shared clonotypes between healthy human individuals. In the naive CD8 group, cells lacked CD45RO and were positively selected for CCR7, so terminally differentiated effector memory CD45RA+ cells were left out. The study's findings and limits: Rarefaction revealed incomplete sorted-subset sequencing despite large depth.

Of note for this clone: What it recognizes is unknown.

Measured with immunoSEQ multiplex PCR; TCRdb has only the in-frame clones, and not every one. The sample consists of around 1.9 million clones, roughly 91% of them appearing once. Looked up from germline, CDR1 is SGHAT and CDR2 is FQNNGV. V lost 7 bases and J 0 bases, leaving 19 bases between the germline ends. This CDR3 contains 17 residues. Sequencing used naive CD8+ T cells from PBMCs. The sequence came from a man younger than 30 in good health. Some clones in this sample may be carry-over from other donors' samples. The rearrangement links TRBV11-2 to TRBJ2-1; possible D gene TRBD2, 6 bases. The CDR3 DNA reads TGTGCCAGCAACTCAGTGGGGGGAGGCCTCTCCTACAATGAGCAGTTCTTC. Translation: CASNSVGGGLSYNEQFF.